The following is a TCR beta chain sequence with its context. The data originate from a study of blood T cell repertoires in COVID-19. Study at large: Specimens from acute and convalescent COVID-19 originated in the United States, Italy and Spain. Sources were T cells, B-cell-depleted T cells, or PBMCs; the material itself was cDNA or gDNA.

The CDR3 covers 13 residues. The V gene's germline CDR1 is MNHEY and CDR2 SVGAGI. V gave up 6 bases and J gave up 2 bases, with 10 bases separating them. How the authors handled the data: Amplification of reference gene primers provided the estimated nucleated cell counts. The protocol was immunoSEQ multiplex PCR, while the TCRdb copy is restricted to in-frame clones and leaves out a portion. The V and J calls and the clone size are those of that table, but D and trimming were determined from the DNA. The sample lists some 150,000 clones, approximately 90% seen once, with 3.5% to 4% in the top ten. The specimen was peripheral blood. The clonotype comes from a woman between 55 and 75 years old who had recovered from COVID-19. The V and J genes are TRBV6-5 and TRBJ1-2; D gene ambiguous. Written as DNA, the CDR3 is TGTGCCAGCAGACTCGACGGGAACTATGGCTACACCTTC. It is translated as CASRLDGNYGYTF.